This TCR beta chain comes out of a study of blood T cell repertoires in COVID-19. As for the study in general: Both acute and convalescent COVID-19 samples were obtained from the United States, Italy and Spain. Sources were T cells, B-cell-depleted T cells, or PBMCs; the material itself was cDNA or gDNA.

The germline V gene encodes CDR1 MNHEY and CDR2 SVGEGT. V gave up 2 bases and J gave up 4 bases; unmatched junction bases: 5. The CDR3 consists of 17 residues. How the authors handled the data: How many nucleated cells were present was estimated from reference gene primer amplification. The repertoire was sequenced with immunoSEQ multiplex PCR; TCRdb's copy has only in-frame clones and lacks some. For V, J and clone size, that table is used; D and trimming come from the DNA. The data contain 390,000 or so clones, nearly 90% of them singletons. Material: peripheral blood. The receptor comes from a man between 18 and 35 years old with active or convalescent COVID-19. The J gene is TRBJ2-1, the V gene TRBV6-2 or TRBV6-3, with 13 bases that match TRBD2. The CDR3 nucleotides are TGTGCCAGCAGTTACGGGTTGGGACTAGCGGGGTACAATGAGCAGTTCTTC. It encodes CASSYGLGLAGYNEQFF.